This entry is about one T cell receptor beta chain. Germline V gene data show CDR1 as MDHEN and CDR2 as SYDVKM. The CDR3 covers 15 residues. V shed 6 bases and J 6 bases; nucleotides not matched to a gene: 12. These data are taken from a study of blood T cell repertoires in COVID-19. At the level of the study: The samples span acute and convalescent COVID-19 from the United States, Italy and Spain.

This table comes from immunoSEQ multiplex PCR, and its TCRdb copy is limited to in-frame clones, with some not included. Altogether fewer than 250,000 clones are present, about four fifths being singletons, with the ten largest covering less than 7%. Specimen: PBMCs or T cells enriched from blood (not recorded which). The sequence was collected from a woman aged 40 to 50 who had recovered from COVID-19. The rearrangement uses TRBV28 and TRBJ1-2, with 8 bases fitting TRBD1. CDR3 nucleotide sequence: TGTGCCAGCAGCTATCGAACAGGGGGACGGAATGGCTACACCTTC. Translating it yields CASSYRTGGRNGYTF.